These 27 T cell receptor beta chains came from one sample sequenced in a study of shared clonotypes between healthy human individuals. Data came from immunoSEQ multiplex PCR; TCRdb stores just in-frame clones and leaves some out. The top ten hold less than 0.55% of the sample, which has over 1.5 million clones, around 98% seen once. The sequenced sample was naive CD4+ T cells sorted from blood. Subset in this sample: CD45RA+ positively selected. The receptors come from a young man in good health.

Note on this clone: The junction differs from germline at one of its ends, possibly a read error. The J gene is TRBJ2-1, the V gene TRBV7-7; D is unclear. This CDR3 is 13 amino acids long. CDR1 and CDR2 (germline): SSHAT, FNYEAQ (reference sequence). The CDR3 DNA is TGTGCTAGCAGCTTAGAAGTTATGGGCGAGCAGTTCTTC. Amino acid sequence: CASSLEVMGEQFF. Full variable domain (missing parts from reference TRBV7-7 and TRBJ2-1): GAGVSQSPRYKVTKRGQDVTLRCDPISSHATLYWYQQALGQGPEFLTYFNYEAQPDKSGLPSDRFSAERPEGSISTLTIQRTEQRDSAMYRCASSLEVMGEQFFGPGTRLTVL.

This chain uses TRBV18 with TRBJ2-1, with TRBD2 matching over 10 bases. The CDR3 totals 17 residues. V lost 3 bases to trimming and J lost 7 bases; unmatched junction nucleotides: 12. Germline V gene data show CDR1 as KGHSH and CDR2 as LQKENI. The CDR3: CASSPASGSPPRNEQFF. For the CDR3, the DNA is TGTGCCAGCTCACCGGCTAGCGGGAGCCCTCCGCGAAATGAGCAGTTCTTC.

This clone was found once. The rearrangement uses TRBV28 and TRBJ2-7, with 9 bases matching TRBD1. V gave up 6 bases and J gave up 5 bases; unmatched junction bases: 5. Germline loops: CDR1 MDHEN, CDR2 SYDVKM. The CDR3 has 13 amino acids. The CDR3 sequence is CASRDRGRNEQYF. The CDR3 bases are TGTGCCAGCAGGGACAGGGGTAGGAACGAGCAGTACTTC.

The chain combines TRBV5-1 with TRBJ2-7; 9 bases line up with TRBD1. J lost 6 bases, V lost 4 bases, and 8 bases had no gene match. Germline V lookup: CDR1 SGHRS, CDR2 YFSETQ. The length of the CDR3 is 14 residues. CDR3 in DNA: TGCGCCAGCAGCCCGGCGGACAGGGGAGGCGAGCAGTACTTC. It yields the protein CASSPADRGGEQYF.

This sequence joins TRBV7-9 and TRBJ2-4; D is perhaps TRBD1 or TRBD2 (6 bases each). Germline lookup yields CDR1 SEHNR and CDR2 FQNEAQ (reference sequence). The CDR3 sequence is 14 residues long. Deletions cut 5 bases from V and 6 bases from J, with 14 bases between. This chain's CDR3 is CASSPGGRRNIQYF. The CDR3 DNA is TGTGCCAGCAGCCCTGGGGGGCGGCGAAACATTCAGTACTTC.

The J gene is TRBJ2-7, the V gene TRBV11-3, with TRBD2 matching over 10 bases. The V and J ends lost 1 base and 4 bases, in that order; junction bases with no gene match: 4. This CDR3 is 15 amino acids long. CDR1 is SGHNT, CDR2 YENEEA, per germline. Written as DNA, the CDR3 is TGTGCCAGCAGCTTAGGCTCTAGCGGGAGATACGAGCAGTACTTC. This translates into CASSLGSSGRYEQYF.

The rearrangement uses TRBV9 and TRBJ1-2; D call uncertain. Trimming stripped 0 bases from V and 3 bases from J, with 12 bases between. This CDR3 region has 15 residues. Germline V CDR1 and CDR2: SGDLS, YYNGEE. The CDR3 coding sequence is TGTGCCAGCAGCGTAGGTACGGATGTCTACTATGGCTACACCTTC. Protein sequence: CASSVGTDVYYGYTF.

With respect to this clone: Other nucleotide sequences in the sample specify the same CDR3. This chain connects TRBV28 to TRBJ2-3; no firm D call. Germline loops: CDR1 MDHEN, CDR2 SYDVKM. The CDR3 totals 12 residues. V lost 5 bases to trimming and J lost 2 bases, with 5 bases between them. DNA for the CDR3: TGTGCCAGCAGTCCCACCACAGATACGCAGTATTTT. Protein sequence: CASSPTTDTQYF.

The rearrangement joins TRBV5-1 to TRBJ2-1, with D unclear. This CDR3 contains 14 residues. The germline V gene has CDR1 SGHRS and CDR2 YFSETQ. Trimming pared 3 bases from V and 4 bases from J, leaving 11 bases between. For the CDR3, the DNA is TGCGCCAGCAGCTACACTTATCCGTACAATGAGCAGTTCTTC. It codes for CASSYTYPYNEQFF.

The chain combines TRBV7-8 with TRBJ2-7, with D possibly being TRBD1 (5 bases). Germline CDR1 reads SGHVS; CDR2 reads FQNEAQ. The CDR3 covers 11 residues. Trimming removed 9 bases from V and 3 bases from J, with 9 bases in between. Here the CDR3 reads CASAGIYEQYF. The CDR3 nucleotides read TGTGCCAGTGCAGGGATCTACGAGCAGTACTTC.

The V call is TRBV5-5, the J call TRBJ2-5, with D perhaps matching TRBD1 (5 bases). The CDR3 length is 12 residues. V lost 0 bases and J 5 bases, leaving 5 bases between the germline ends. Per the germline V gene, CDR1 is SGHKS and CDR2 is YYEKEE (reference sequence). Here the CDR3 reads CASSLEGETQYF. The CDR3, as DNA: TGTGCCAGCAGCTTGGAGGGGGAGACCCAGTACTTC.

This sequence joins TRBV29-1 and TRBJ2-6, with D perhaps given as TRBD1 or TRBD2 (6 bases each). Trimming pared 7 bases from V and 0 bases from J, leaving 10 bases between. CDR3 length equals 14 residues. CDR1 is SQVTM and CDR2 is ANQGSEA in the germline V gene. The CDR3 is CSARGASGANVLTF. The CDR3 nucleotides are TGCAGCGCAAGGGGGGCCTCTGGGGCCAACGTCCTGACTTTC.

The chain couples TRBV5-1 to TRBJ2-7; the match to TRBD1 covers 9 bases. The length of the CDR3 is 15 residues. The germline V gene has CDR1 SGHRS and CDR2 YFSETQ. V lost 0 bases to trimming and J lost 6 bases; unmatched junction nucleotides: 7. CDR3 coding DNA: TGCGCCAGCAGCTTGGGGGACAGGGACGTTATCGAGCAGTACTTC. Translation gives CASSLGDRDVIEQYF.

The V and J genes are TRBV19 and TRBJ2-7, with D perhaps being TRBD1 or TRBD2 (5 bases each). This CDR3 spans 15 amino acids. Germline V gene data show CDR1 as LNHDA and CDR2 as SQIVND (reference sequence). Trimming shortened V by 1 base and J by 9 bases, and 19 bases separated the two germline ends. The CDR3 nucleotides read TGTGCCAGTAGTATAGCCGGGACGGAAGGGATCTGGCAGTACTTC. Amino acids: CASSIAGTEGIWQYF. Full variable domain (remainder filled in from reference TRBV19 and TRBJ2-7): DGGITQSPKYLFRKEGQNVTLSCEQNLNHDAMYWYRQDPGQGLRLIYYSQIVNDFQKGDIAEGYSVSREKKESFPLTVTSAQKNPTAFYLCASSIAGTEGIWQYFGPGTRLTVT.

The V and J genes are TRBV14 and TRBJ1-2; D perhaps matches TRBD1 (5 bases). Trimming stripped 0 bases from V and 7 bases from J, with 9 bases between. Germline CDR1 and CDR2: SGHDN and FVKESK. This CDR3 has 13 amino acids. The CDR3 loop is CASSQEAGSGYTF. As DNA, the CDR3 is TGTGCCAGCAGCCAAGAGGCAGGGTCTGGCTACACCTTC. Full variable domain (outside the CDR3, taken from reference TRBV14 and TRBJ1-2): EAGVTQFPSHSVIEKGQTVTLRCDPISGHDNLYWYRRVMGKEIKFLLHFVKESKQDESGMPNNRFLAERTGGTYSTLKVQPAELEDSGVYFCASSQEAGSGYTFGSGTRLTVV.

This sequence joins TRBV6-5 and TRBJ2-7, with D perhaps TRBD1 or TRBD2 (5 bases each). CDR1 MNHEY and CDR2 SVGAGI come from the germline V gene. The CDR3 sequence is 15 residues long. Trimming took 2 bases from V and 9 from J, leaving 20 bases between them. The CDR3 here is CASSYTRGDPHGQYF. The DNA for the CDR3 is TGTGCCAGCAGTTACACCCGTGGGGACCCGCACGGGCAGTACTTC.

The chain is built from TRBV15 and TRBJ2-7; 10 bases align to TRBD2. CDR3 length: 16 residues. Germline V gene lookup returns CDR1 LNHNV and CDR2 YYDKDF (reference sequence). V shed 5 bases, J shed 4 bases, and the junction held 11 bases outside the gene matches. The CDR3, as DNA: TGTGCCACCAGCCCTGGGGCTAGCGGGAGAAGATACGAGCAGTACTTC. Its protein product is CATSPGASGRRYEQYF.

With respect to this clone: This CDR3 is also generated by other DNA sequences in the sample. CDR3 DNA: TGCGCCAGCAGCGAGGGTACCTACGAGCAGTACTTC. Translated: CASSEGTYEQYF. This chain joins TRBV5-1 and TRBJ2-7; tentative D call: TRBD2 (5 bases). The V gene lost 4 bases and the J gene lost 2 bases, with 7 bases spanning the gap. CDR3 length: 12 amino acids. The V gene's germline CDR1 is SGHRS and CDR2 YFSETQ.

The V and J genes are TRBV15 and TRBJ2-1; tentatively, D is TRBD1 (6 bases). The CDR3 runs to 16 residues. Germline V lookup: CDR1 LNHNV, CDR2 YYDKDF (reference sequence). V was cut by 0 bases and J by 7 bases, with 16 bases left in between. The CDR3 DNA reads as TGTGCCACCAGCAGAGATCGTACAGGGCGCTATAATGAGCAGTTCTTC. It encodes CATSRDRTGRYNEQFF. Full variable domain (missing parts from reference TRBV15 and TRBJ2-1): DAMVIQNPRYQVTQFGKPVTLSCSQTLNHNVMYWYQQKSSQAPKLLFHYYDKDFNNEADTPDNFQSRRPNTSFCFLDIRSPGLGDTAMYLCATSRDRTGRYNEQFFGPGTRLTVL.

This clone was seen a single time. This chain links TRBV29-1 with TRBJ2-2, with TRBD2 matching over 8 bases. The V and J ends lost 7 bases and 4 bases, in that order; junction bases with no gene match: 8. The CDR3 totals 14 residues. Germline V gene sequence: CDR1 SQVTM, CDR2 ANQGSEA. The CDR3 DNA follows: TGCAGCGGGGGAGCGGGAGTGGTCACCGGGGAGCTGTTTTTT. It yields the protein CSGGAGVVTGELFF.

This clone appeared a single time. In the same sample, other DNA sequences code for this CDR3. The CDR3 protein is CASSLDGAYGYTF. The CDR3 DNA sequence: TGCGCCAGCAGCTTGGATGGCGCCTATGGCTACACCTTC. The rearrangement links TRBV5-1 to TRBJ1-2; D is ambiguous. The V end lost 0 bases, the J end lost 4 bases, and 7 bases lay between the germline ends. Per the germline V gene, CDR1 is SGHRS and CDR2 is YFSETQ. This CDR3 has 13 residues.

J is TRBJ1-2 and V is TRBV7-2; no reliable D call. V was trimmed by 5 bases and J by 3 bases, leaving 13 bases between them. Germline CDR1 reads SGHTA; CDR2 reads FQGNSA. The CDR3 is 14 residues long. In DNA, the CDR3 is TGTGCCAGCAGCCTTTGGAGGGCGGACTATGGCTACACCTTC. This codes for CASSLWRADYGYTF.

The chain carries TRBV19 and TRBJ1-3; D not resolved. Germline V gives CDR1 LNHDA, CDR2 SQIVND (reference sequence). CDR3 length: 17 residues. Trimming shortened V by 0 bases and J by 3 bases, and 15 bases separated the two germline ends. The DNA of the CDR3 is TGTGCCAGTAGTATAGATCGTGCCAGTTGGAGTGGAAACACCATATATTTT. This translates into CASSIDRASWSGNTIYF.

This clone was detected only a few times. This specimen includes other DNA sequences encoding the same CDR3. V usage is TRBV5-1 and J usage is TRBJ2-7; D remains ambiguous. CDR1 is SGHRS, CDR2 YFSETQ, per germline. With 2 bases removed from V and 3 bases from J, the gap between germline ends came to 3 bases. The CDR3 covers 11 residues. The CDR3 region has the DNA TGCGCCAGCAGCTTCGACTACGAGCAGTACTTC. It is translated as CASSFDYEQYF.

J is TRBJ2-3 and V is TRBV9; D gene ambiguous. The CDR3 is 14 residues long. V was trimmed by 3 bases and J by 6 bases, leaving 14 bases between them. The V gene's germline CDR1 is SGDLS and CDR2 YYNGEE. The CDR3 loop reads CASSEGLYGDTQYF. The CDR3 DNA reads as TGTGCCAGCAGCGAGGGCCTCTATGGGGATACGCAGTATTTT.

The chain recombines TRBV6-5 with TRBJ2-7; 8 bases line up with TRBD2. CDR3 length equals 14 residues. Trimming at V came to 4 bases and at J to 3 bases, leaving 5 bases not matched to a gene. Germline CDR1 is MNHEY and CDR2 is SVGAGI. This chain's CDR3 is CASSSSGTSYEQYF. CDR3 DNA sequence: TGTGCCAGCAGTTCCTCCGGGACTAGCTACGAGCAGTACTTC.

The chain recombines TRBV6-5 with TRBJ1-2; TRBD1 is a possible D gene (5 bases). V gave up 1 base and J gave up 8 bases, with 11 bases separating them. Germline V gives CDR1 MNHEY, CDR2 SVGAGI. The CDR3 spans 13 residues. CDR3: CASSYWGREGYTF. CDR3 DNA sequence: TGTGCCAGCAGTTACTGGGGGAGGGAGGGCTACACCTTC.